This T cell receptor beta chain was sequenced for a study of identical twins. General study results and limits: Twin pairs' shared out-of-frame alpha sequences were enriched in low generation probability.

This clonotype has only a few counts. Antigen unknown. Germline loops: CDR1 DFQATT, CDR2 SNEGSKA (reference sequence). This CDR3 region has 12 residues. Trimming stripped 6 bases from V and 2 bases from J, with 8 bases between. TCRdb passed the 5' RACE reads through MiXCR, listing each CDR3 protein once. The sample has 450,000 or so distinct CDR3 sequences, 13% to 15% seen once. This sample also appeared in a second study, on yellow fever vaccine responses in identical twins.

The chain carries TRBV20-1 and TRBJ2-1; no clear D gene. The TCR comes from a woman aged 18-29 years in good health. Sequencing was performed on CD4+ T cells sorted from blood. The CDR3 is CSATPPYNEQFF. In nucleotides, the CDR3 is TGCAGTGCCACCCCCCCCTACAATGAGCAGTTCTTC.